This T cell receptor beta chain was captured in a study of long-term antiretroviral therapy in people with HIV. Study-level points and caveats: Pre-ART expanded TRB clones stayed dominant throughout, though often decreasing after ART. The data indicate that diversity increased after ART but remained below transplant donor controls.

An immunoSEQ assay, version v3.0, was performed at survey level. TCRdb keeps only in-frame clones here, not all; method: immunoSEQ multiplex PCR. There are some 31,000 clones in the sample; 90% to 95% occur only once, and 2.5% to 3.5% lies in the top ten. Comments on this clone: Its antigen is not known.

The V end was cut by 4 bases, the J end by 3 bases, with 7 bases between. CDR3 size: 11 residues. Germline values: CDR1 GTSNPN, CDR2 SVGIG (reference sequence). The specimen comprised unsorted PBMCs, sampled approximately 7.4 years after starting antiretroviral therapy. This TCR was sampled from a man aged 45-60 years with HIV. The chain combines TRBV30 with TRBJ2-7; D not certain. The CDR3 sequence is CAWINSYEQYF. The DNA for the CDR3 is TGTGCCTGGATCAACAGCTACGAGCAGTACTTC.